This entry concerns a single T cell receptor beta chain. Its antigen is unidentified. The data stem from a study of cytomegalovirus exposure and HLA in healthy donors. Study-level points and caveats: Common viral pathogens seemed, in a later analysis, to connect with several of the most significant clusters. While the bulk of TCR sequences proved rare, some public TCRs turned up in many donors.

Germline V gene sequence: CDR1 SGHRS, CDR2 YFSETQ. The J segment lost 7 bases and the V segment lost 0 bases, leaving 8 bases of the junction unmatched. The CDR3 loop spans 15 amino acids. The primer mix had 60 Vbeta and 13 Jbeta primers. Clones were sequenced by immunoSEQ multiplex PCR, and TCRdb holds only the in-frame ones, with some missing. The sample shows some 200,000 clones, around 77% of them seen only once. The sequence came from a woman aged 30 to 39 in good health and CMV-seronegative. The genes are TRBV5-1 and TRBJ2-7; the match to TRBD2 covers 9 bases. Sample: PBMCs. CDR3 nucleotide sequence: TGCGCCAGCAGCTTGGAGGCTAGCGGGATTGGGGAGCAGTACTTC. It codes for CASSLEASGIGEQYF.